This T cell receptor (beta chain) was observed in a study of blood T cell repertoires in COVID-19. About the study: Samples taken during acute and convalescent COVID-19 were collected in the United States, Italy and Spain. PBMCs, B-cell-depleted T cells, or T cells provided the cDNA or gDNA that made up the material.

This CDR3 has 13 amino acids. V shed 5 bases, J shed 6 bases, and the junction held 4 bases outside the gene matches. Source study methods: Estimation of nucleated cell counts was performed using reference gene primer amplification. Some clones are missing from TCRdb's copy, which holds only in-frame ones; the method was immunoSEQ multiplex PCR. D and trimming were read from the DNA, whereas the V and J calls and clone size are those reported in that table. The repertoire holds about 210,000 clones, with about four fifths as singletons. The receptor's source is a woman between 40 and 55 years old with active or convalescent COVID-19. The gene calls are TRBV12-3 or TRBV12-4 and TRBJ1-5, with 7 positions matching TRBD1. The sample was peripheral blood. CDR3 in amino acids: CASSPGGSQPQHF. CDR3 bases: TGTGCCAGCAGTCCAGGGGGGAGTCAGCCCCAGCATTTT.